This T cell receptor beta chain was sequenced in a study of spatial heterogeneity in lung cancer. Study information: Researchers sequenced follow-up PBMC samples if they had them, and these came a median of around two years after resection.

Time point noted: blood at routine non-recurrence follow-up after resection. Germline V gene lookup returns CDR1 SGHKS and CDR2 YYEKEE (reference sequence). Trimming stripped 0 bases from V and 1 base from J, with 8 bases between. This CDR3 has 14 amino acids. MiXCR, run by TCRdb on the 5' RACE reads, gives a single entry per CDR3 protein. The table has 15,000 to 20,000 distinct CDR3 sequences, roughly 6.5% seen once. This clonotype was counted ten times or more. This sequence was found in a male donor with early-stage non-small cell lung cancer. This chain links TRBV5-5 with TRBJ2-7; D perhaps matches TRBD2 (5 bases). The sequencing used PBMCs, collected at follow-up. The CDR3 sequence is CASSLVGRSYEQYF. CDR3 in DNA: TGTGCCAGCAGCTTGGTGGGGAGATCCTACGAGCAGTACTTC. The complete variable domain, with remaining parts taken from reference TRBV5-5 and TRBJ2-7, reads DAGVTQSPTHLIKTRGQQVTLRCSPISGHKSVSWYQQVLGQGPQFIFQYYEKEERGRGNFPDRFSARQFPNYSSELNVNALLLGDSALYLCASSLVGRSYEQYFGPGTRLTVT.